Shown below are 30 T cell receptor beta chains from a single sample sequenced in a study of cytomegalovirus exposure and HLA in healthy donors. Assay used: immunoSEQ multiplex PCR; TCRdb lists only in-frame clones, some missing. This table holds about 110,000 clones, around 85% found once. Specimen: PBMCs. Source of these receptors: a woman in her late teens or twenties in good health and CMV-seronegative.

The chain carries TRBV13 and TRBJ1-6; 9 nucleotides align to TRBD1. Trimming removed 2 bases from V and 10 bases from J; junction bases left unmatched: 3. The CDR3 sequence is 14 residues long. Per the germline V gene, CDR1 is PRHDT and CDR2 is FYEKMQ (reference sequence). CDR3 residues: CASSLFTGGSPLHF. Here the CDR3 DNA reads TGTGCCAGCAGCTTATTCACAGGGGGCTCACCCCTCCACTTT.

V and J are TRBV25-1 and TRBJ1-5, with unresolved D. Germline V CDR1 and CDR2: MGHDK, SYGVNS. This CDR3 has 16 residues. Trimming took 2 bases from V and 0 from J, leaving 11 bases between them. The CDR3 loop reads CASSERGSNSNQPQHF. The DNA of the CDR3 is TGTGCCAGCAGTGAACGCGGCAGCAATAGCAATCAGCCCCAGCATTTT.

The chain couples TRBV27 to TRBJ2-1; 10 nucleotides agree with TRBD1. The ends lost 10 bases at V and 6 bases at J; junction bases unmatched: 3. In germline, CDR1 is MNHEY, CDR2 SMNVEV (reference sequence). The CDR3 sequence is 12 residues long. The CDR3 region is CAIRTGGNEQFF. CDR3 DNA sequence: TGTGCCATCAGGACAGGGGGCAATGAGCAGTTCTTC.

The chain joins TRBV6-5 to TRBJ1-1, with TRBD1 identical over 9 bases. The CDR3 has 15 residues. Germline V CDR1 and CDR2: MNHEY, SVGAGI. V was pared by 1 base and J by 5 bases, with 5 bases of the junction left unmatched. Written as DNA, the CDR3 is TGTGCCAGCAGTTACTATGGACAGGGGACGACTGAAGCTTTCTTT. As protein: CASSYYGQGTTEAFF.

As to this clone: Distinct nucleotide sequences in the sample also encode this CDR3. This rearrangement joins TRBV6-1 to TRBJ1-5; D is perhaps TRBD1 (5 bases). The CDR3 contains 13 residues. V lost 9 bases to trimming and J lost 2 bases, with 11 bases between them. Germline values: CDR1 MNHNS, CDR2 SASEGT. The DNA for the CDR3 is TGTGCCAGTTCCGCGGGGGGCAATCAGCCCCAGCATTTT. Amino acids: CASSAGGNQPQHF.

V and J are TRBV5-6 and TRBJ2-7, with 11 bases lining up with TRBD1. Germline CDR1 and CDR2: SGHDT and YYEEEE. V was pared by 3 bases and J by 6 bases, with 2 bases of the junction left unmatched. The CDR3 is made up of 13 amino acids. CDR3 sequence: CASSSGTGGEQYF. CDR3 nucleotides: TGTGCCAGCAGCTCAGGGACAGGGGGCGAGCAGTACTTC.

This CDR3 is CASSLGSSYNSPLHF. The CDR3 DNA reads TGTGCCAGCAGCTTGGGGAGCTCCTATAATTCACCCCTCCACTTT. This chain connects TRBV7-9 to TRBJ1-6; D remains unclear. V was shortened by 3 bases and J by 0 bases, with 6 bases between the two germline ends. Per germline, CDR1 SEHNR and CDR2 FQNEAQ (reference sequence). The CDR3 loop spans 15 amino acids. Full variable domain (missing parts from reference TRBV7-9 and TRBJ1-6): DTGVSQNPRHKITKRGQNVTFRCDPISEHNRLYWYRQTLGQGPEFLTYFQNEAQLEKSRLLSDRFSAERPKGSFSTLEIQRTEQGDSAMYLCASSLGSSYNSPLHFGNGTRLTVT.

J is TRBJ2-7 and V is TRBV6-5; TRBD2 agrees at 7 bases. The CDR3 runs to 15 residues. Germline V CDR1 and CDR2: MNHEY, SVGAGI. V was pared by 4 bases and J by 1 base, with 7 bases of the junction left unmatched. Here the CDR3 reads CASSSRSGGSYEQYF. CDR3 sequence (DNA): TGTGCCAGCAGTTCCAGATCGGGGGGTTCCTACGAGCAGTACTTC.

The chain uses TRBV7-9 and TRBJ1-5; TRBD1 matches at 12 bases. V shed 6 bases, J shed 4 bases, and the junction held 7 bases outside the gene matches. CDR1 is SEHNR and CDR2 is FQNEAQ in the germline V gene (reference sequence). The CDR3 is 16 amino acids. The CDR3 DNA sequence: TGTGCCAGCAGGTCTCCGGGACAGGGGGCGAATCAGCCCCAGCATTTT. Protein sequence: CASRSPGQGANQPQHF.

The rearrangement joins TRBV12-5 to TRBJ1-3, with 7 bases lining up with TRBD1. V lost 6 bases and J lost 2; bases outside the gene matches: 4. The CDR3 extends over 14 amino acids. Germline lookup yields CDR1 LGHNT and CDR2 FRNRAP. The CDR3 bases are TGTGCTAGTGGACCCGACAGGGCTGGAAACACCATATATTTT. The encoded protein is CASGPDRAGNTIYF.

V is TRBV2 and J is TRBJ2-4, with a tentative D call TRBD1 (5 bases). The CDR3 runs to 12 residues. Trimming removed 7 bases from V and 7 bases from J, with 11 bases in between. Germline CDR1 SNHLY, CDR2 FYNNEI. CDR3 sequence reads: CASKGDENIQYF. In nucleotides, the CDR3 is TGTGCCAGCAAAGGGGATGAGAACATTCAGTACTTC. The entire variable domain, with the rest obtained from reference TRBV2 and TRBJ2-4, is as follows: EPEVTQTPSHQVTQMGQEVILRCVPISNHLYFYWYRQILGQKVEFLVSFYNNEISEKSEIFDDQFSVERPDGSNFTLKIRSTKLEDSAMYFCASKGDENIQYFGAGTRLSVL.

This chain uses TRBV5-6 with TRBJ2-7, with D perhaps TRBD2 (5 bases). Germline CDR1 is SGHDT and CDR2 is YYEEEE. This CDR3 is built from 13 residues. Trimming removed 6 bases at V and 5 bases at J, with 15 bases between. The DNA of the CDR3 is TGTGCCAGCAATACGGGGAGTTGGAACGAGCAGTACTTC. Translating it yields CASNTGSWNEQYF.

The chain is built from TRBV6-1 and TRBJ2-2; 7 positions match TRBD2. The CDR3 has 15 amino acids. Germline trimming cut 2 bases from V and 7 bases from J; bases unmatched to any gene: 7. Germline lookup yields CDR1 MNHNS and CDR2 SASEGT. CDR3 loop: CASSELGAGLGELFF. CDR3 DNA: TGTGCCAGCAGTGAATTGGGAGCGGGGCTCGGGGAGCTGTTTTTT.

This clone was seen just once. The V gene is TRBV28, the J gene TRBJ1-5; D is uncertain. V lost 2 bases, J lost 6 bases, and 11 bases lay in between. This CDR3 has 14 amino acids. Germline CDR1 MDHEN, CDR2 SYDVKM. CDR3 sequence (DNA): TGTGCCAGCAGTTTAACCGGGGAGGGTCAGCCCCAGCATTTT. It specifies CASSLTGEGQPQHF.

The chain couples TRBV4-1 to TRBJ2-1; 10 nucleotides agree with TRBD2. The CDR3 spans 14 residues. The trim removed 3 bases at V and 7 bases at J, leaving 3 bases unmatched. Germline V lookup: CDR1 MGHRA, CDR2 YSYEKL. CDR3 DNA sequence: TGCGCCAGCAGCCAGAGTAGCGGGAGGAATGAGCAGTTCTTC. Encoded protein: CASSQSSGRNEQFF.

The chain joins TRBV4-1 to TRBJ1-1, with a tentative D call TRBD1 (6 bases). CDR1 and CDR2 (germline): MGHRA, YSYEKL. V was shortened by 8 bases and J by 5 bases, with 15 bases between the two germline ends. The CDR3 runs 13 residues. CDR3 sequence (DNA): TGCGCCAGCTCGGCTACAGGGTCAACTGAAGCTTTCTTT. This codes for CASSATGSTEAFF.

The chain combines TRBV19 with TRBJ2-2; TRBD1 matches 7 bases. This CDR3 has 14 amino acids. The germline V gene encodes CDR1 LNHDA and CDR2 SQIVND (reference sequence). V was pared by 6 bases and J by 5 bases, with 6 bases of the junction left unmatched. The chain's CDR3 is CASSIDRATGELFF. The CDR3 DNA follows: TGTGCCAGTAGCATCGACAGGGCGACCGGGGAGCTGTTTTTT. The full variable domain, rest sourced from reference TRBV19 and TRBJ2-2, is DGGITQSPKYLFRKEGQNVTLSCEQNLNHDAMYWYRQDPGQGLRLIYYSQIVNDFQKGDIAEGYSVSREKKESFPLTVTSAQKNPTAFYLCASSIDRATGELFFGEGSRLTVL.

The chain recombines TRBV27 with TRBJ2-5; D gene unclear. The CDR3 covers 11 residues. Trimming removed 2 bases at V and 5 bases at J, with 3 bases between. Germline V gives CDR1 MNHEY, CDR2 SMNVEV (reference sequence). The chain's CDR3 is CASSLGETQYF. In DNA form, the CDR3 reads TGTGCCAGCAGTTTAGGCGAGACCCAGTACTTC.

This clone was counted a few times. The rearrangement joins TRBV19 to TRBJ2-2; 10 bases map to TRBD2. J was trimmed by 3 bases and V by 7 bases; bases with no gene match: 5. Germline V gene lookup returns CDR1 LNHDA and CDR2 SQIVND (reference sequence). This CDR3 comprises 15 residues. CDR3 in amino acids: CASKSGGVHTGELFF. Written as DNA, the CDR3 is TGTGCCAGTAAGAGCGGGGGGGTGCACACCGGGGAGCTGTTTTTT.

The V gene is TRBV30, the J gene TRBJ1-2; D is unresolved. Trimming removed 0 bases at V and 4 bases at J, with 24 bases between. The CDR3 runs 18 residues. Per germline, CDR1 GTSNPN and CDR2 SVGIG (reference sequence). DNA of the CDR3: TGTGCCTGGAGTGTACGCCTCCCGGGAGAGGGAGCGATCTATGGCTACACCTTC. Translated, it gives CAWSVRLPGEGAIYGYTF. Full variable domain (outside the CDR3, taken from reference TRBV30 and TRBJ1-2): SQTIHQWPATLVQPVGSPLSLECTVEGTSNPNLYWYRQAAGRGLQLLFYSVGIGQISSEVPQNLSASRPQDRQFILSSKKLLLSDSGFYLCAWSVRLPGEGAIYGYTFGSGTRLTVV.

The CDR3 coding sequence is TGTGCCAGTCAGGGGACAGGGGTTCAAGAGACCCAGTACTTC. Translation gives CASQGTGVQETQYF. This chain uses TRBV27 with TRBJ2-5; 10 nucleotides agree with TRBD1. V lost 9 bases, J lost 2 bases, and 6 bases stayed unmatched. The CDR3 loop spans 14 amino acids. Germline V gene sequence: CDR1 MNHEY, CDR2 SMNVEV (reference sequence).

The V gene is TRBV5-1, the J gene TRBJ2-7, with 8 bases identical to TRBD1. V shed 3 bases, J shed 3 bases, and the junction held 2 bases outside the gene matches. The CDR3 length is 13 residues. Per the germline V gene, CDR1 is SGHRS and CDR2 is YFSETQ. The CDR3 DNA reads TGCGCCAGCAGCTCCGGGACAGGCTACGAGCAGTACTTC. It encodes CASSSGTGYEQYF. Full variable domain (missing parts from reference TRBV5-1 and TRBJ2-7): KAGVTQTPRYLIKTRGQQVTLSCSPISGHRSVSWYQQTPGQGLQFLFEYFSETQRNKGNFPGRFSGRQFSNSRSEMNVSTLELGDSALYLCASSSGTGYEQYFGPGTRLTVT.

The chain is built from TRBV25-1 and TRBJ2-7; 7 bases map to TRBD1. The junction had 16 bases not matched to a gene; V was cut back by 1 base and J by 7 bases. This CDR3 is built from 17 residues. Looked up from germline, CDR1 is MGHDK and CDR2 is SYGVNS. The CDR3 nucleotides are TGTGCCAGCAGTGAATTTGAGGGGGCGATCCTCCCTAGGGAGCAGTACTTC. It codes for CASSEFEGAILPREQYF.

CDR3: CASMRGEYNSPLHF. The CDR3 coding sequence is TGCGCCAGCATGCGGGGGGAATATAATTCACCCCTCCACTTT. The genes are TRBV5-1 and TRBJ1-6; D perhaps matches TRBD1 (5 bases). CDR1 is SGHRS and CDR2 is YFSETQ in the germline V gene. Deletions cut 6 bases from V and 4 bases from J, with 11 bases between. The CDR3 loop spans 14 amino acids.

This rearrangement joins TRBV7-9 to TRBJ2-7; weak D call: TRBD1 (6 bases). The CDR3 runs to 16 residues. Trimming stripped 5 bases from V and 5 bases from J, with 22 bases between. CDR1 and CDR2 (germline): SEHNR, FQNEAQ (reference sequence). CDR3 amino acids: CASSPPMGTTGNEQYF. Here the CDR3 DNA reads TGTGCCAGCAGCCCCCCAATGGGGACAACGGGCAACGAGCAGTACTTC.

The chain combines TRBV4-2 with TRBJ2-7; 11 nucleotides line up with TRBD1. This CDR3 contains 16 residues. V was clipped by 0 bases and J by 3 bases; unmatched bases: 4. The germline gives CDR1 LGHNA, CDR2 YNFKEQ. CDR3 in DNA: TGTGCCAGCAGCCAAGAATCCGGGACAGGGGGCTACGAGCAGTACTTC. Protein product: CASSQESGTGGYEQYF.

This CDR3 reads CASSEGQANTGELFF. The CDR3, as DNA: TGCGCCAGCAGTGAGGGACAGGCGAACACCGGGGAGCTGTTTTTT. This chain connects TRBV10-1 to TRBJ2-2, with TRBD1 matching over 7 bases. The CDR3 is 15 residues long. With V trimmed by 2 bases and J by 0 bases, 0 bases remained unmatched. CDR1 WNHNN and CDR2 SYGVQD come from the germline V gene (reference sequence).

This clone was observed once. The rearrangement links TRBV10-2 to TRBJ1-6; 8 bases agree with TRBD1. The CDR3 is made up of 15 amino acids. J was trimmed by 7 bases and V by 3 bases; bases with no gene match: 5. Germline V gene data show CDR1 as WSHSY and CDR2 as SAAADI. CDR3 amino acids: CASSDLAGGNSPLHF. In DNA form, the CDR3 reads TGCGCCAGCAGTGATTTGGCAGGGGGCAATTCACCCCTCCACTTT.

This rearrangement joins TRBV7-2 to TRBJ1-2; D ambiguous. Germline CDR1 reads SGHTA; CDR2 reads FQGNSA. Between the trimmed V and J ends, which lost 1 base and 4 bases, there was a span of 7 bases. This CDR3 contains 13 residues. The CDR3 DNA sequence: TGTGCCAGCAGCTTAGGACAAATCTATGGCTACACCTTC. The encoded protein is CASSLGQIYGYTF.

This chain connects TRBV5-6 to TRBJ2-3; possibly TRBD2 for D (5 bases). The V end was cut by 5 bases, the J end by 1 base, with 11 bases between. Germline lookup yields CDR1 SGHDT and CDR2 YYEEEE. CDR3 length equals 14 residues. The CDR3 DNA reads TGTGCCAGCAGACCTTCCGGGGGCACAGATACGCAGTATTTT. This gives the protein CASRPSGGTDTQYF.